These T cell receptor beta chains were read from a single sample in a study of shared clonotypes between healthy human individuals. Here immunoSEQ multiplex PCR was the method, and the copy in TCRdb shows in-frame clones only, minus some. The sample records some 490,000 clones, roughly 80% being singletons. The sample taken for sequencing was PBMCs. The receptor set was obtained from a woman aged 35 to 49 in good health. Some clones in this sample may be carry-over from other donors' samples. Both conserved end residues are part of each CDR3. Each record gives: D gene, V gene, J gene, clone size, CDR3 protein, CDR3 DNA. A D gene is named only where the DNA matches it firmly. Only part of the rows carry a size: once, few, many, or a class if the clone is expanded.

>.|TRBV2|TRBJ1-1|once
CASRATGGTEDFF
TGTGCCAGCAGAGCAACCGGTGGCACTGAAGATTTCTTT
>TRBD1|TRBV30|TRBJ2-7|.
CAWNRGQTYEQYF
TGTGCCTGGAATCGGGGACAGACCTACGAGCAGTACTTC
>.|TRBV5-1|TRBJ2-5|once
CASSGGLREETQYF
TGCGCCAGCAGCGGGGGACTCCGCGAAGAGACCCAGTACTTC
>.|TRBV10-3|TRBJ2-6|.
CAIREGVLNSGANVLTF
TGTGCCATCCGCGAGGGGGTTCTCAACTCTGGGGCCAACGTCCTGACTTTC
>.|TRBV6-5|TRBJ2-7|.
CASSPSSATYEQYF
TGTGCCAGCAGTCCCTCTAGCGCTACCTACGAGCAGTACTTC
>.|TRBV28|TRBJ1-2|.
CASSFRAGHGYTF
TGTGCCAGCAGTTTTAGGGCAGGACACGGCTACACCTTC
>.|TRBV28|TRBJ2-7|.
CASSLWDSYEQYF
TGTGCCAGCAGTTTATGGGACTCCTACGAGCAGTACTTC
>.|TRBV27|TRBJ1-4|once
CASSLLGHNEKLFF
TGTGCCAGCAGTTTACTGGGACACAATGAAAAACTGTTTTTT
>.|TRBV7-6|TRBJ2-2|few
CASSLTNTGELFF
TGTGCCAGCAGCTTAACGAACACCGGGGAGCTGTTTTTT
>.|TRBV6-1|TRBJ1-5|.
CASRAGEANQPQHF
TGTGCCAGCAGGGCAGGGGAGGCAAATCAGCCCCAGCATTTT
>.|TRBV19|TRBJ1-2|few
CASSETEDYGYTF
TGTGCCAGTAGTGAGACAGAGGACTATGGCTACACCTTC
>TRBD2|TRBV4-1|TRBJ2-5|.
CASSQGWTGLAGGETQYF
TGCGCCAGCAGCCAAGGCTGGACCGGACTAGCGGGAGGAGAGACCCAGTACTTC
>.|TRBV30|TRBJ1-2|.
CALSVGGYGYTF
TGTGCCTTGAGTGTAGGGGGTTATGGCTACACCTTC
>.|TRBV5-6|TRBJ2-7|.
CASSSTASYEQYF
TGTGCCAGCAGTTCGACCGCCTCCTACGAGCAGTACTTC
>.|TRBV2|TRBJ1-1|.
CASSEEWLRSAFF
TGTGCCAGCAGTGAAGAGTGGTTACGGTCAGCTTTCTTT
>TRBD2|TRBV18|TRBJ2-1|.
CASSPGTSGNNEQFF
TGTGCCAGCTCACCCGGGACTAGCGGTAACAATGAGCAGTTCTTC
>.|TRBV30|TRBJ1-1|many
CAWSRARDTEAFF
TGTGCCTGGAGTAGAGCCAGGGACACTGAAGCTTTCTTT
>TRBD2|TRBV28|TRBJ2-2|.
CASSPIAGGGTGELFF
TGTGCCAGCAGCCCAATAGCGGGAGGTGGCACCGGGGAGCTGTTTTTT
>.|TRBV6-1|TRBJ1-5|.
CASRDDSNQPQHF
TGTGCCAGCAGAGACGATAGCAATCAGCCCCAGCATTTT
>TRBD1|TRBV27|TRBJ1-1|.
CASRGQGNTEAFF
TGTGCCAGCAGAGGACAGGGGAACACTGAAGCTTTCTTT
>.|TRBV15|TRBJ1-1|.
CATSRGKNTEAFF
TGTGCCACCAGCAGAGGAAAGAACACTGAAGCTTTCTTT
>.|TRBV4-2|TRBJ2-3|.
CASNQVSSFTDTQYF
TGTGCCAGCAACCAGGTGTCTAGCTTCACAGATACGCAGTATTTT
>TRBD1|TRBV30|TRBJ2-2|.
CACHRDRGLGELFF
TGTGCCTGCCACCGGGACAGGGGGCTGGGGGAGCTGTTTTTT
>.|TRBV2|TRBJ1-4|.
CASSGEKLFF
TGTGCCAGCAGTGGAGAAAAACTGTTTTTT
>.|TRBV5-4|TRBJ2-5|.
CASGFLRQTQETQYF
TGTGCCAGCGGCTTCCTAAGACAAACCCAAGAGACCCAGTACTTC
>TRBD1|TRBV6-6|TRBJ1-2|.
CASSYRGQYGYTF
TGTGCCAGCAGTTACCGGGGACAGTATGGCTACACCTTC
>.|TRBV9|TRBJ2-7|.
CASSAGAYAYEQYF
TGTGCCAGCAGCGCGGGGGCTTATGCCTACGAGCAGTACTTC
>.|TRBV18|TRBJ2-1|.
CASSPPGGSYNEQFF
TGTGCCAGCTCACCACCGGGCGGGTCCTACAATGAGCAGTTCTTC
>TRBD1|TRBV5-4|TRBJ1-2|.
CASSAQQGEINGYTF
TGTGCCAGCAGCGCCCAACAGGGGGAGATTAATGGCTACACCTTC
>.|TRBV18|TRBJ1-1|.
CASSPQGLNTEAFF
TGTGCCAGCTCACCACAGGGCTTGAACACTGAAGCTTTCTTT
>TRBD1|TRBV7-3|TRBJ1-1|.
CASSSMTGRIRYTEAFF
TGTGCCAGCAGCTCAATGACAGGGCGGATACGGTACACTGAAGCTTTCTTT
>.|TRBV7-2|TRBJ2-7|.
CASSLVSGSGYEQYF
TGTGCCAGCAGCTTAGTTTCGGGGTCTGGGTACGAGCAGTACTTC
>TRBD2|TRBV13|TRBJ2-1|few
CASSSPQLAGFRNEQFF
TGTGCCAGCAGCTCCCCTCAACTAGCGGGATTTCGCAATGAGCAGTTCTTC
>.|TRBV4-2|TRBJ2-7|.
CASSQDQSTPSYEQYF
TGTGCCAGCAGCCAAGATCAGTCGACTCCCTCCTACGAGCAGTACTTC
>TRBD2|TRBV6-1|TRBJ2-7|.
CASRQPGTSPYEQYF
TGTGCCAGCAGACAACCGGGGACTAGTCCCTACGAGCAGTACTTC
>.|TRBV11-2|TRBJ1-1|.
CASSLIDGEAFF
TGTGCCAGCAGCCTCATCGATGGTGAAGCTTTCTTT
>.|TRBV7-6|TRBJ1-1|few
CASSLNPQGTRGTEAFF
TGTGCCAGCAGCTTAAACCCCCAGGGAACGAGAGGCACTGAAGCTTTCTTT
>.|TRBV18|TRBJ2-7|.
CASSPSPSNEQYF
TGTGCCAGCTCACCCTCCCCTTCCAACGAGCAGTACTTC
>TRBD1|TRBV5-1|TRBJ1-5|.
CASSFGTGGQPQHF
TGCGCCAGCAGCTTCGGGACAGGGGGCCAGCCCCAGCATTTT
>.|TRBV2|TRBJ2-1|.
CASSVNRAGGGDEQFF
TGTGCCAGCAGTGTTAATAGGGCAGGGGGAGGAGATGAGCAGTTCTTC
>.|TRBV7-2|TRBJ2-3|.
CASRILASTDTQYF
TGTGCCAGCAGAATACTCGCCAGCACAGATACGCAGTATTTT
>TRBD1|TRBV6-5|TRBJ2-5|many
CASSRTGGRRETQYF
TGTGCCAGCAGTCGGACAGGGGGAAGACGGGAGACCCAGTACTTC
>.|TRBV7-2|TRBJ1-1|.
CASSPRGGEGTEAFF
TGTGCCAGCAGCCCTAGAGGCGGGGAAGGAACTGAAGCTTTCTTT
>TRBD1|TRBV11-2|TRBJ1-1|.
CASSLLGQGSDLNAFF
TGTGCCAGCAGCCTACTCGGACAGGGGAGCGACCTGAATGCTTTCTTT
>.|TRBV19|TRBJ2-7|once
CASSLGSGYEQYF
TGTGCCAGTAGTTTGGGGAGTGGTTACGAGCAGTACTTC
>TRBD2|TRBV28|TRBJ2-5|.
CASSSRGLAGGYQETQYF
TGTGCCAGCAGTTCCCGAGGACTAGCGGGAGGGTACCAAGAGACCCAGTACTTC
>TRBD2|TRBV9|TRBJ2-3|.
CASSFEGTRWLDTQYF
TGTGCCAGCAGCTTCGAAGGGACTAGATGGCTAGATACGCAGTATTTT
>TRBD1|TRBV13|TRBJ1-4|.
CASSHDRVRKLFF
TGTGCCAGCAGCCACGACAGGGTTAGAAAACTGTTTTTT
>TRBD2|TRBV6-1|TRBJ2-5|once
CASSEGGTRGQETQYF
TGTGCCAGCAGTGAAGGGGGGACTAGGGGCCAAGAGACCCAGTACTTC
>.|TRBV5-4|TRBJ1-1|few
CASSLDRNTEAFF
TGTGCCAGCAGCTTGGACAGGAACACTGAAGCTTTCTTT
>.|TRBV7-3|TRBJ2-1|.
CASSPTKGVRYEQFF
TGTGCCAGCAGCCCAACCAAGGGAGTGCGGTATGAGCAGTTCTTC
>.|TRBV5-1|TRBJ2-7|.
CASSLASGYEQYF
TGCGCCAGCAGTTTAGCGAGTGGGTACGAGCAGTACTTC
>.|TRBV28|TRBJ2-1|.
CASRDVVEQFF
TGTGCCAGCAGGGACGTTGTTGAGCAGTTCTTC
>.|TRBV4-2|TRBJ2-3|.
CASSRGGGTDTQYF
TGTGCCAGCAGCCGAGGGGGGGGCACAGATACGCAGTATTTT
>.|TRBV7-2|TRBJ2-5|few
CASSPVVGREETQYF
TGTGCCAGCTCACCGGTCGTTGGACGAGAAGAGACCCAGTACTTC